The next 8 T cell receptor beta chains were all read from a single sample in a study of blood T cell repertoires in COVID-19. Clones were sequenced by immunoSEQ multiplex PCR, and TCRdb holds only the in-frame ones, with some missing. The top ten clones hold around a quarter of a sample with under 200,000 clones, around 89% of them seen once. What was sequenced was peripheral blood. The receptors here all came from a man aged 55 to 70 with acute or convalescent COVID-19.

The chain links TRBV5-8 to TRBJ1-2, with a possible D match to TRBD1 (6 bases). The CDR3 contains 16 residues. Germline CDR1 SGHTS, CDR2 YDEGEE. V lost 6 bases, J lost 3 bases, and 21 bases lay in between. As DNA, the CDR3 is TGTGCCAGCACCCGTGGTACAGGGATTCCCCACTATGGCTACACCTTC. As protein: CASTRGTGIPHYGYTF.

CDR3 coding DNA: TGTGCCAGCAGTTTCAAAGAGGGATGGAATTCACCCCTCCACTTT. Translated, it gives CASSFKEGWNSPLHF. This chain connects TRBV28 to TRBJ1-6; D is unresolved. The ends were cut back, 3 bases at V and 7 bases at J, with 13 bases in the middle. Per the germline V gene, CDR1 is MDHEN and CDR2 is SYDVKM. The CDR3 is 15 amino acids.

The rearrangement uses TRBV11-3 and TRBJ2-7; maybe TRBD1 (6 bases). This CDR3 region has 13 residues. Trimming removed 5 bases at V and 2 bases at J, with 10 bases between. Germline loops: CDR1 SGHNT, CDR2 YENEEA. CDR3 nucleotides: TGTGCCAGCAGCGCGGACAGAACCTACGAGCAGTACTTC. Residues: CASSADRTYEQYF. The full variable domain, with the rest looked up from reference TRBV11-3 and TRBJ2-7, is EAGVVQSPRYKIIEKKQPVAFWCNPISGHNTLYWYLQNLGQGPELLIRYENEEAVDDSQLPKDRFSAERLKGVDSTLKIQPAELGDSAVYLCASSADRTYEQYFGPGTRLTVT.

CDR3 in DNA: TGCGCCAGCAGCCAAGGCCCTATGGGACTAGCCAAAAACATTCAGTACTTC. Its translation is CASSQGPMGLAKNIQYF. This sequence joins TRBV4-1 and TRBJ2-4, with TRBD2 as a possible D gene (6 bases). The CDR3 is 17 amino acids. The germline V and J ends were trimmed by 1 base and 0 bases, with 13 bases remaining between them. CDR1 and CDR2 (germline): MGHRA, YSYEKL.

This rearrangement joins TRBV19 to TRBJ1-6; D may be TRBD1 (6 bases). V was trimmed by 5 bases and J by 7 bases, leaving 12 bases between them. The CDR3 loop spans 14 amino acids. Germline-derived CDR1 and CDR2 are LNHDA and SQIVND (reference sequence). The CDR3 coding sequence is TGTGCCAGTAGTCCACAGGGCCTCAATTCACCCCTCCACTTT. This translates into CASSPQGLNSPLHF.

This chain links TRBV6-5 with TRBJ1-2; D gene unclear. This CDR3 spans 15 amino acids. With 5 bases removed from V and 0 bases from J, the gap between germline ends came to 13 bases. The germline V gene has CDR1 MNHEY and CDR2 SVGAGI. Here the CDR3 reads CASSPPRGPNYGYTF. The CDR3 nucleotides read TGTGCCAGCAGTCCCCCGCGCGGCCCTAACTATGGCTACACCTTC.

The chain recombines TRBV19 with TRBJ1-5; the D is unclear. CDR1 is LNHDA and CDR2 is SQIVND in the germline V gene (reference sequence). Trimming pared 6 bases from V and 1 base from J, leaving 13 bases between. The CDR3 runs 15 residues. This chain's CDR3 is CASRLSLVSNQPQHF. The CDR3 bases are TGTGCCAGTAGACTATCCCTGGTCAGCAATCAGCCCCAGCATTTT.

The chain couples TRBV6-1 to TRBJ2-7, with 7 bases matching TRBD2. The CDR3 is made up of 14 amino acids. Germline-derived CDR1 and CDR2 are MNHNS and SASEGT. V gave up 5 bases and J gave up 6 bases; unmatched junction bases: 10. CDR3 amino acids: CASSTGGGDREQYV. CDR3 DNA sequence: TGTGCCAGCAGTACGGGGGGAGGGGACCGCGAGCAGTACGTC.